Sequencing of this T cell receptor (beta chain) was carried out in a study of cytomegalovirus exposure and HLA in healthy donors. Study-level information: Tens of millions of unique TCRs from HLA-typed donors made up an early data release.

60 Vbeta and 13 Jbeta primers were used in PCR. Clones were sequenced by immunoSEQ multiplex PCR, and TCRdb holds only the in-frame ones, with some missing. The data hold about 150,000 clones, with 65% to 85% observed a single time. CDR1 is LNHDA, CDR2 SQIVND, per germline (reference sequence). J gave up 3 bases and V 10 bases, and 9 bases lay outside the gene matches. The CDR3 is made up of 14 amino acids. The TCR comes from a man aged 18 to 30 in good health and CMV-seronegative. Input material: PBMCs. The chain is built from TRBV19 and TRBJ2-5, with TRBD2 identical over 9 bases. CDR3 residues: CATQRASGEETQYF. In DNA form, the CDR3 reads TGTGCCACCCAAAGGGCTAGCGGGGAAGAGACCCAGTACTTC. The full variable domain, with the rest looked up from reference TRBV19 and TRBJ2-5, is DGGITQSPKYLFRKEGQNVTLSCEQNLNHDAMYWYRQDPGQGLRLIYYSQIVNDFQKGDIAEGYSVSREKKESFPLTVTSAQKNPTAFYLCATQRASGEETQYFGPGTRLLVL.